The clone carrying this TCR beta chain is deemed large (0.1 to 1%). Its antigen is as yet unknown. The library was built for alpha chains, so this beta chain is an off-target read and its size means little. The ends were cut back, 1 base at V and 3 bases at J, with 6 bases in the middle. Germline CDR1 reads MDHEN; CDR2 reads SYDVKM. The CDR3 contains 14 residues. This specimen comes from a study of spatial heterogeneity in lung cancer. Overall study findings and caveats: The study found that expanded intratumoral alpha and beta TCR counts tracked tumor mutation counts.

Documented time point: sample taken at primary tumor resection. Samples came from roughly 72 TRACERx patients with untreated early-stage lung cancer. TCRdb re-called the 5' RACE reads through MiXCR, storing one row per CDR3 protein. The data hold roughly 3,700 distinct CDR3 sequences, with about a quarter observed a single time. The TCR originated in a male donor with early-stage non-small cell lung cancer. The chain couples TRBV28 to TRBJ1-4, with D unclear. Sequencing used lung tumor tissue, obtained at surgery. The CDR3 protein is CASSLFMANEKLFF. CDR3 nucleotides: TGTGCCAGCAGTTTATTTATGGCTAATGAAAAACTGTTTTTT.